This T cell receptor beta chain comes out of a study of blood T cell repertoires in COVID-19. At the level of the study: Samples representing acute and convalescent COVID-19 were sourced from the United States, Italy and Spain. PBMCs, B-cell-depleted T cells, or T cells were the source of the cDNA or gDNA that made up the material.

Germline V CDR1 and CDR2: MNHEY, SMNVEV (reference sequence). V lost 6 bases and J 8 bases, leaving 19 bases between the germline ends. The length of the CDR3 is 14 residues. The table came from immunoSEQ multiplex PCR; TCRdb's copy has only in-frame clones and leaves some out. The table lists about 140,000 clones, approximately 85% of them singletons. The sequence came from a human donor with acute or convalescent COVID-19. The donor label of this sample is uncertain. Sequencing was performed on peripheral blood. The rearrangement joins TRBV27 to TRBJ1-2; a weak D match, TRBD1 (6 bases). The DNA for the CDR3 is TGTGCCAGCAGCCACGACCAGGACAGAAGGGGCTACACCTTC. The encoded protein is CASSHDQDRRGYTF.